The rows below give T cell receptor beta chains drawn from one sample of a study of control samples from healthy donors and cancer patients. The assay was immunoSEQ multiplex PCR, and TCRdb's table has in-frame clones only and misses some. This sample carries 150,000 to 200,000 clones, roughly 90% of them seen once, and the ten largest clones take roughly 1.3%. The sample consisted of blood. These receptor sequences come from a woman aged 50 to 60 in good health. Both conserved end residues are trimmed from each CDR3.

v_gene	j_gene	CDR3aa
TRBV18	TRBJ2-1	ASSPRGQGRNEQF
TRBV5-6	TRBJ2-7	ASSYSYEQY
TRBV7-2	TRBJ2-5	ASSRQGGETQY
TRBV7-4	TRBJ2-1	ASSSWTSGRVISNEQF
TRBV30	TRBJ2-5	AWSPRHQQNSPQETQY
TRBV4-3	TRBJ2-1	ASSPGGPRINEQF
TRBV5-1	TRBJ1-1	ASSLGMGQGEAF
TRBV5-1	TRBJ1-3	ASSLAQQGASDTIY
TRBV4-2	TRBJ2-2	ASSQVLAGELF
TRBV19	TRBJ1-4	ASSNRDSPNEKLF
TRBV7-3	TRBJ1-4	ASSPQGPEKLF
TRBV5-6	TRBJ2-7	ASSLGLRGSYEQY
TRBV4-1	TRBJ2-1	ASSQIVRPVSYNEQF
TRBV5-4	TRBJ2-3	ASSLRLAGSTDTQY
TRBV3-1/TRBV3-2	TRBJ2-7	ASSPQFQSGNEQY
TRBV10-3	TRBJ2-5	AISDPAGGGETQY
TRBV27	TRBJ1-1	ASSLGLPGQGKTEAF